This T cell receptor beta chain was recorded in a study of cytomegalovirus exposure and HLA in healthy donors. Across the whole study: In a previous analysis, around 120 million unique TCR beta sequences were found from about 179 million T cells. The study's findings and limits: Altogether, 160 or so TCR beta chains were recorded as cytomegalovirus-associated. It was taken for granted in presence/absence analyses that sequencing depth across donors was roughly uniform.

Vbeta (60) and Jbeta (13) primers were used in the PCR. Per the original methods: Counted up in a later analysis, unique TCR beta chains came to about 80 million, with some 11 million shared. The method was immunoSEQ multiplex PCR; TCRdb's version includes in-frame clones alone and lacks a portion of them. That table furnishes V, J and clone size, whereas the DNA furnished D and trimming. The sample consists of some 150,000 clones, around 75% of them appearing once. This clone was counted a single time. Its antigen remains unknown. Unmatched junction bases numbered 5, after V lost 1 base and J lost 4 bases. Per germline, CDR1 SGHNT and CDR2 YENEEA. The CDR3 runs to 16 residues.

The V gene is TRBV11-3, the J gene TRBJ2-5; TRBD1 agrees at 11 bases. This clonotype originated in a man aged 25-45 years in good health and CMV-seropositive. Sequenced: PBMCs. DNA of the CDR3: TGTGCCAGCAGCTTAGCCGGGACAGGGGGAGTAGAGACCCAGTACTTC. This codes for CASSLAGTGGVETQYF.